This TCR beta chain was sequenced in a study of blood T cell repertoires in COVID-19 (TCRdb year 2020). Notes on the research overall: Samples covering the acute and convalescent phases of COVID-19 were provided by collaborators in the United States, Italy and Spain. The prospective study material was composed of cDNA or gDNA derived from T cells, B-cell-depleted T cells, or PBMCs. Subjects who had been exposed to COVID-19, were actively infected with it, or had recovered from it provided the deeply sampled blood TCRbeta repertoires that made up the dataset. A freely available public database, intended as a resource for researchers studying the immune response to SARS-CoV-2, is where the repertoires were released. The samples were drawn from two sources: the first 160 participants of the ongoing ImmuneRACE study, and approximately 1,300 subjects contributed by 6 global collaborators. Nearly every sample came with metadata listing a de-identified subject ID, COVID-19 status, age in years and sex. HLA class I and class II types, where available, came from metadata supplied by the sample provider rather than from assay-based typing.

The immunoSEQ Assay, a bias-controlled multiplex PCR, was used to amplify TCRbeta CDR3 regions from genomic DNA. On the authors' methods: Within the assay, amplification of reference gene primers was used to estimate how many nucleated cells each sample contained. To quantify the absolute abundance of each unique TCRbeta CDR3 rearrangement, sequence reads were collapsed and filtered. Productive Simpson clonality was computed per sample as the square root of Simpson's diversity index over productive rearrangements. TCRdb retrieved this table from immuneACCESS and kept in-frame rearrangements only. Not all clones are present; in checked studies, unresolved V genes account for under half, and no reason is known for the remainder. V and J calls and clone size are given by that table; D and trimming were obtained from the DNA. In all, the sample holds under 150,000 clones, and around four fifths of those were seen once. Together, the top ten hold approximately 40% of the sample.

The collaborating institutions used their own protocols to collect whole blood in K2EDTA tubes. Collaborator samples were shipped for TCRbeta analysis as frozen whole blood, isolated PBMCs, or DNA extracted from either sample type. Overall results and qualifications from the work: How much clinical and demographic metadata was included differed by source and by participant, and the metadata was provided uncurated.

Comments on this clone: The specificity of this receptor is unknown. Qualities for individual bases were not recorded, and no much larger clone is one base off.

The V end gives up 5 bases and the J end 1 base, leaving 12 bases in the junction not matched to a gene. Taken from the germline V gene (reference sequence), the CDR1 and CDR2 loops are SGHNT and YYREEE. The CDR3 goes from the cysteine to the phenylalanine over 17 residues. Just the 51-base CDR3 DNA is kept, in frame starting at base 1. The TCR was taken from a human donor in a cohort sampled during active COVID-19. Recombination linked TRBV5-4 to TRBJ1-1; 9 middle bases align to TRBD1. Sequenced: peripheral blood. The CDR3 here reads CASSPNRGTGKNTEAFF. DNA sequence: TGTGCCAGCAGTCCCAATAGGGGGACAGGGAAGAACACTGAAGCTTTCTTT. The full variable domain, with segments outside the CDR3 supplied by the reference TRBV5-4 and TRBJ1-1 proteins, appears as ETGVTQSPTHLIKTRGQQVTLRCSSQSGHNTVSWYQQALGQGPQFIFQYYREEENGRGNFPPRFSGLQFPNYSSELNVNALELDDSALYLCASSPNRGTGKNTEAFFGQGTRLTVV.